One sample yielded the 19 T cell receptor beta chains listed below, sequenced in a study of CD8 T cells in ankylosing spondylitis (dated by TCRdb to about 2017). Receptors were amplified or captured by 5' RACE. The sample was run on an Illumina HiSeq 2500. Using fastp at Q25 and MiXCR, TCRdb reprocessed the public reads and kept productive beta chains. Entries that share a CDR3 protein sequence are merged under the most common genes and DNA. The table for this sample lists about 160,000 distinct CDR3 sequences; approximately 20% of them were counted only once. Of the sample, about 8.3% is held by the ten largest clones. Sequenced input: blood, either unsorted or a sorted T cell fraction (not recorded which). The receptors shown here come from a male donor with ankylosing spondylitis or in good health (not recorded which).

This clonotype was counted between two and nine times. V gene TRBV24-1 combines with J gene TRBJ1-2; no clear D gene. Trimming pared 1 base from V and 4 bases from J, leaving 9 bases between. The CDR3 consists of 14 residues. Germline V gene data show CDR1 as KGHDR and CDR2 as SFDVKD. The CDR3 DNA sequence: TGTGCCACCAGTGATTTCCCCCTTGGCTATGGCTACACCTTC. Its protein product is CATSDFPLGYGYTF.

This clonotype was counted ten times or more. This chain joins TRBV28 and TRBJ2-7, with a weak D call TRBD1 (6 bases). V was trimmed by 8 bases and J by 4 bases, leaving 21 bases between them. The CDR3 extends over 15 amino acids. Germline CDR1 reads MDHEN; CDR2 reads SYDVKM. CDR3 sequence (DNA): TGTGCCAGCCGCTGGGACACCAACGTACCGTACGAGCAGTACTTC. Translating gives CASRWDTNVPYEQYF.

In its sample, this clonotype was seen many times. This chain links TRBV27 with TRBJ2-7; TRBD2 is a possible D gene (5 bases). V gave up 5 bases and J gave up 6 bases, with 17 bases separating them. This CDR3 spans 14 amino acids. The germline V gene encodes CDR1 MNHEY and CDR2 SMNVEV (reference sequence). The CDR3 sequence is CASSVRGSVSEQYF. DNA for the CDR3: TGTGCCAGCAGTGTCCGCGGGTCGGTGAGCGAGCAGTACTTC.

Remarks on this clonotype: Possible read error: a much larger clone is one base away. The chain couples TRBV2 to TRBJ2-7; 7 nucleotides match TRBD1. This CDR3 is 14 amino acids long. V shed 6 bases, J shed 5 bases, and the junction held 10 bases outside the gene matches. Germline V gene data show CDR1 as SNHLY and CDR2 as FYNNEI. CDR3 amino acids: CASSARQGYHEQYF. For the CDR3, the DNA is TGTGCCAGCAGCGCTAGACAGGGTTACCACGAGCAGTACTTC.

The chain employs TRBV5-1 and TRBJ2-2, with a possible D match to TRBD1 (6 bases). The germline V gene encodes CDR1 SGHRS and CDR2 YFSETQ. The CDR3 length is 15 residues. V lost 2 bases to trimming and J lost 1 base, with 9 bases between them. This chain's CDR3 is CASSLQGQNTGELFF. For the CDR3, the DNA is TGCGCCAGCAGCTTACAGGGACAGAACACCGGGGAGCTGTTTTTT.

As to this clonotype: A much larger clone sits a single nucleotide away, making a read error possible. In DNA, the CDR3 is TGTGTCAGCAGTTTTGGGCAGGGAATTGGTGAGCAGTTCTTC. This encodes CVSSFGQGIGEQFF. The V gene is TRBV12-3 or TRBV12-4, the J gene TRBJ2-1; perhaps TRBD1 as D (5 bases). This CDR3 is 14 amino acids long.

The chain joins TRBV12-3 or TRBV12-4 to TRBJ2-2; D not certain. The CDR3 covers 14 residues. V was shortened by 3 bases and J by 6 bases, with 11 bases between the two germline ends. The CDR3: CASSFPWGSGELFF. Written as DNA, the CDR3 is TGTGCCAGCAGTTTCCCGTGGGGTTCCGGGGAGCTGTTTTTT.

This clonotype has only a few counts. The chain uses TRBV7-2 and TRBJ2-5; 7 bases are shared with TRBD1. Germline V gene sequence: CDR1 SGHTA, CDR2 FQGNSA. This CDR3 is built from 15 residues. After removal of 3 bases from V and 5 bases from J, the junction contained 9 bases not matched to a gene. CDR3: CASSFDRDPIETQYF. CDR3 nucleotides: TGTGCCAGCAGCTTCGACAGGGATCCGATTGAGACCCAGTACTTC.

The rearrangement joins TRBV5-4 to TRBJ2-1; 8 positions match TRBD1. Trimming took 4 bases from V and 0 from J; bases not matched to a gene: 3. The CDR3 is 15 amino acids. Per the germline V gene, CDR1 is SGHNT and CDR2 is YYREEE (reference sequence). The CDR3 here is CASSRQGSSYNEQFF. The CDR3 DNA follows: TGTGCCAGCAGCCGACAGGGGAGCTCCTACAATGAGCAGTTCTTC.

J is TRBJ2-5 and V is TRBV5-1; 13 bases are a match to TRBD2. V lost 4 bases to trimming and J lost 4 bases; unmatched junction nucleotides: 4. There are 15 residues in the CDR3. Germline values: CDR1 SGHRS, CDR2 YFSETQ. The CDR3 nucleotides read TGCGCCAGCAGCACCGGACTAGCGGGAGTAGAGACCCAGTACTTC. Translated, it gives CASSTGLAGVETQYF.

This clonotype was seen more than once but under ten times. This chain joins TRBV6-2 or TRBV6-3 and TRBJ2-7; the D gene is possibly TRBD2 (5 bases). CDR1 is MNHEY and CDR2 is SVGEGT in the germline V gene. This CDR3 has 12 residues. Trimming removed 4 bases from V and 2 bases from J, with 6 bases in between. The CDR3 region has the DNA TGTGCCAGCAGTTCGAGGGCCTACGAGCAGTACTTC. Translation gives CASSSRAYEQYF.

This clonotype turned up a few times. V gene TRBV11-2 combines with J gene TRBJ2-1, with D possibly called TRBD1 or TRBD2 (6 bases each). CDR3 size: 19 residues. The V and J ends lost 4 bases and 2 bases respectively, with 24 bases between them. Germline CDR1 is SGHAT and CDR2 is FQNNGV. CDR3 nucleotides: TGTGCCAGCAGCTCTCCTCGGGGGCGGGACCCAGTGGCCTACAATGAGCAGTTCTTC. Protein product: CASSSPRGRDPVAYNEQFF. The full variable domain, with the rest looked up from reference TRBV11-2 and TRBJ2-1, is EAGVAQSPRYKIIEKRQSVAFWCNPISGHATLYWYQQILGQGPKLLIQFQNNGVVDDSQLPKDRFSAERLKGVDSTLKIQPAKLEDSAVYLCASSSPRGRDPVAYNEQFFGPGTRLTVL.

This clonotype was counted ten times or more. The junction and the germline gene differ at one end; a read error may be behind it. The genes are TRBV20-1 and TRBJ2-7, with 8 bases matching TRBD1. The germline CDR1 and CDR2 sequences are DFQATT and SNEGSKA (reference sequence). The CDR3 is made up of 15 amino acids. CDR3: CSARERTGLSHEQYF. The CDR3 bases are TGCAGTGCTAGAGAAAGGACAGGGCTCTCCCACGAGCAGTACTTC.

The chain recombines TRBV12-3 or TRBV12-4 with TRBJ1-3, with D maybe TRBD1 (5 bases). The CDR3 consists of 14 residues. V lost 4 bases, J lost 1 base, and 8 bases lay in between. CDR3 DNA: TGTGCCAGCAGTTCGACAGAGTCTGGAAACACCATATATTTT. Its protein product is CASSSTESGNTIYF.

The V gene is TRBV5-1, the J gene TRBJ2-1; TRBD2 agrees at 14 bases. Germline V lookup: CDR1 SGHRS, CDR2 YFSETQ. CDR3 length: 19 residues. V lost 4 bases, J lost 5 bases, and 14 bases stayed unmatched. CDR3 sequence (DNA): TGCGCCAGCAGCCCCCGGACTAGCGGGAGGCCTACCAGCGACAATGAGCAGTTCTTC. This codes for CASSPRTSGRPTSDNEQFF.

In its sample, this clonotype was seen a few times. The chain has TRBV5-1 and TRBJ2-7; 9 nucleotides align to TRBD1. The ends lost 0 bases at V and 5 bases at J; junction bases unmatched: 6. CDR1 is SGHRS and CDR2 is YFSETQ in the germline V gene. This CDR3 has 15 amino acids. The CDR3 nucleotides are TGCGCCAGCAGCTTGGTATCGGGACAGGGCGACGAGCAGTACTTC. Translation gives CASSLVSGQGDEQYF.

This clonotype was seen repeatedly, ten times or more. The chain is built from TRBV10-2 and TRBJ2-3; a possible D gene is TRBD2 (6 bases). In germline, CDR1 is WSHSY, CDR2 SAAADI. V lost 4 bases to trimming and J lost 4 bases, with 15 bases between them. The CDR3 spans 15 residues. This CDR3 reads CASSGTGSGADTQYF. CDR3 in DNA: TGCGCCAGCAGTGGGACCGGGAGTGGTGCAGATACGCAGTATTTT.

This clonotype was found many times. The chain has TRBV5-1 and TRBJ1-1, with D possibly TRBD1 on 6 matching bases. There are 14 residues in the CDR3. V gave up 1 base and J gave up 1 base, with 8 bases separating them. CDR1 and CDR2 (germline): SGHRS, YFSETQ. The DNA of the CDR3 is TGCGCCAGCAGCTTGCAGGGGCGGAACACTGAAGCTTTCTTT. Its translation: CASSLQGRNTEAFF. Looking up the rest from reference TRBV5-1 and TRBJ1-1 gives the full variable domain: KAGVTQTPRYLIKTRGQQVTLSCSPISGHRSVSWYQQTPGQGLQFLFEYFSETQRNKGNFPGRFSGRQFSNSRSEMNVSTLELGDSALYLCASSLQGRNTEAFFGQGTRLTVV.

The CDR3 region has the DNA TGTGCCAGCTCACCTTCATTCCCCGGGAAAGAGACCCAGTACTTC. Residues: CASSPSFPGKETQYF. This chain uses TRBV18 with TRBJ2-5; D is perhaps TRBD2 (5 bases). The V end lost 3 bases, the J end lost 3 bases, and 14 bases lay between the germline ends. The length of the CDR3 is 15 residues. CDR1 is KGHSH, CDR2 LQKENI, per germline.